Below, one T cell receptor (beta chain) is given with its context. The sample is drawn from a study of blood T cell repertoires in COVID-19. Across the study: There were acute and convalescent COVID-19 samples, and they came from the United States, Italy and Spain. T cells, B-cell-depleted T cells, or PBMCs provided the cDNA or gDNA that served as material.

Source study methods: It was from reference gene primer amplification that nucleated cell counts were estimated. Method: immunoSEQ multiplex PCR; TCRdb's copy keeps in-frame clones and lacks some. V, J and clone size derive from that table, while D and trimming were established from the DNA sequence. The sample comprises about 54,000 clones, 88% of which are singletons, and 7.5% to 8.5% rests with the top ten. Trimming stripped 10 bases from V and 5 bases from J, with 20 bases between. The CDR3 is 14 amino acids. Germline-derived CDR1 and CDR2 are ENHRY and SYGVKD. The origin of this receptor is a man in his 60s with active COVID-19. Input material: peripheral blood. The rearrangement links TRBV10-3 to TRBJ1-1; a possible D gene is TRBD1 (5 bases). The CDR3 loop reads CATWGGHEGTEAFF. CDR3 nucleotides: TGTGCCACATGGGGTGGACATGAAGGGACTGAAGCTTTCTTT.